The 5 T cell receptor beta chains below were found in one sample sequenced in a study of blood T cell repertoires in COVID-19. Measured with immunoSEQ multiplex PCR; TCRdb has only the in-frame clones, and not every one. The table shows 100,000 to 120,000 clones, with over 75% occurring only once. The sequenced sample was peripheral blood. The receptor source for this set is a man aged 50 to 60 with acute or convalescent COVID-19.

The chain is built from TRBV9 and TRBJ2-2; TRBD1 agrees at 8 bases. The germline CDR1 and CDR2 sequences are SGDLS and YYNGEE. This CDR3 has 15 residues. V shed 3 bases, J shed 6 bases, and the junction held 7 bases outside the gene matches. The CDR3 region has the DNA TGTGCCAGCAGCGCGATTTCAGGGGGCTCCGGGGAGCTGTTTTTT. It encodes CASSAISGGSGELFF.

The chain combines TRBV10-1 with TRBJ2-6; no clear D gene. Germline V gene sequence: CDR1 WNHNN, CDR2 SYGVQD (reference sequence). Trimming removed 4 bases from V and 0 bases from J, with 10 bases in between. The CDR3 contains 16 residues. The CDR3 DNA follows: TGCGCCAGCAGTGGTGGCAGCGCCTCTGGGGCCAACGTCCTGACTTTC. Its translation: CASSGGSASGANVLTF.

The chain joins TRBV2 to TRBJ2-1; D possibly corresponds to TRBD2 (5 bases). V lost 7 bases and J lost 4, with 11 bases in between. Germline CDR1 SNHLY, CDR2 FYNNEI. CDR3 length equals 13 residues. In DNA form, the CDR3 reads TGTGCCAGCAAAGTCGGGATATACAATGAGCAGTTCTTC. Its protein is CASKVGIYNEQFF.

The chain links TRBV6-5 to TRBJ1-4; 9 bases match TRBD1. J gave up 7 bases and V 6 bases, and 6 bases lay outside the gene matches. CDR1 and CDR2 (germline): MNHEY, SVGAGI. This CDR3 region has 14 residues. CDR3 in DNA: TGTGCCAGCAGCACAGGGGGCTGGGGTGAAAAACTGTTTTTT. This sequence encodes CASSTGGWGEKLFF.

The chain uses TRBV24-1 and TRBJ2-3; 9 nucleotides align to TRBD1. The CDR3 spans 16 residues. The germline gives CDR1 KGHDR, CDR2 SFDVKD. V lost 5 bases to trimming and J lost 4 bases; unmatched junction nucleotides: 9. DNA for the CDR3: TGTGCCACCAGTGGTACGGGGACAGGGTCCCCAGATACGCAGTATTTT. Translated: CATSGTGTGSPDTQYF.